Listed here are 29 T cell receptor beta chains from one sample, sequenced in a study of T cells after yellow fever vaccination. TCRdb analysed the 5' RACE reads with MiXCR anew, one entry per CDR3 protein. The repertoire holds fewer than 350,000 distinct CDR3 sequences, with approximately 3.8% as singletons. Sequenced material: PBMCs, taken on the day of the yellow fever booster vaccination. Source of these receptors: a young man who received the YFV17D yellow fever vaccine.

This sequence joins TRBV5-1 and TRBJ2-3; D is unclear. V lost 4 bases and J 2 bases, leaving 11 bases between the germline ends. This CDR3 spans 14 amino acids. From germline, CDR1 is SGHRS and CDR2 YFSETQ. Here the CDR3 reads CASSLQTDTDTQYF. As DNA, the CDR3 is TGCGCCAGCAGCCTGCAGACGGACACAGATACGCAGTATTTT.

The chain joins TRBV5-4 to TRBJ2-1; 10 positions match TRBD2. This CDR3 comprises 17 residues. The germline V gene has CDR1 SGHNT and CDR2 YYREEE (reference sequence). V shed 4 bases and J 14 bases; nucleotides not matched to a gene: 21. CDR3 DNA: TGTGCCAGCAGCCGACCCCGTACTAGCGGGGAGCCCCGGGTCGAGTTCTTC. Amino acids: CASSRPRTSGEPRVEFF.

Written as DNA, the CDR3 is TGCGCCAGCAGCTCGGGACTAGCGGGGCAAGAGACCCAGTACTTC. The encoded protein is CASSSGLAGQETQYF. This chain links TRBV5-1 with TRBJ2-5, with 13 bases matching TRBD2. CDR3 size: 15 residues. The germline gives CDR1 SGHRS, CDR2 YFSETQ. V shed 3 bases, J shed 2 bases, and the junction held 1 base outside the gene matches.

This clonotype was picked up many times. V and J are TRBV4-1 and TRBJ1-5, with D possibly being TRBD1 (6 bases). V lost 1 base and J lost 7, with 11 bases in between. CDR1 and CDR2 (germline): MGHRA, YSYEKL. There are 14 residues in the CDR3. The CDR3 nucleotides are TGCGCCAGCAGCCAAGGGACAGTTGGACAGCCCCAGCATTTT. Amino acids: CASSQGTVGQPQHF.

This clonotype was observed a handful of times. J is TRBJ1-5 and V is TRBV6-6; 8 nucleotides match TRBD1. Germline V CDR1 and CDR2: MNHNY, SVGAGI (reference sequence). The CDR3 is 15 amino acids. The junction had 8 bases not matched to a gene; V was cut back by 8 bases and J by 2 bases. The CDR3 bases are TGTGCCAGCGGACACAGGGGGGATGGCAATCAGCCCCAGCATTTT. Protein sequence: CASGHRGDGNQPQHF.

This clonotype was seen at least ten times. The rearrangement joins TRBV6-2 or TRBV6-3 to TRBJ2-2, with TRBD2 matching 7 bases. Germline CDR1 and CDR2: MNHEY and SVGEGT. This CDR3 region has 15 residues. V lost 3 bases, J lost 6 bases, and 7 bases stayed unmatched. Written as DNA, the CDR3 is TGTGCCAGCAGTTATCCGCGGGGGAGGGCCGGGGAGCTGTTTTTT. This encodes CASSYPRGRAGELFF.

This clonotype has ten or more counts. The genes are TRBV10-3 and TRBJ1-1; D unresolved. The CDR3 is made up of 14 amino acids. Between the trimmed V and J ends, which lost 3 bases and 1 base, there was a span of 9 bases. Germline V CDR1 and CDR2: ENHRY, SYGVKD. As DNA, the CDR3 is TGTGCCATCAGTGACCAACATAAGAACACTGAAGCTTTCTTT. It codes for CAISDQHKNTEAFF.

In this sample, this clonotype turned up a few times. V and J are TRBV27 and TRBJ2-1, with D perhaps matching TRBD2 (6 bases). There are 11 residues in the CDR3. The V gene lost 7 bases and the J gene lost 8 bases, with 9 bases spanning the gap. Germline V gene lookup returns CDR1 MNHEY and CDR2 SMNVEV (reference sequence). CDR3 nucleotides: TGTGCCAGCATACTAGCCGATGAGCAGTTCTTC. Protein: CASILADEQFF.

In its sample, this clonotype was seen many times. This chain connects TRBV10-2 to TRBJ2-3; TRBD2 agrees at 7 bases. In germline, CDR1 is WSHSY, CDR2 SAAADI. With 8 bases clipped from V and 2 bases from J, the junction kept 19 bases outside the gene matches. The CDR3 extends over 18 amino acids. The CDR3 DNA reads as TGCGCCAGCCCGCCGGGGGGTCCGATGCCCAATCCCACAGATACGCAGTATTTT. Its translation is CASPPGGPMPNPTDTQYF.

This clonotype was counted only a few times. The chain has TRBV20-1 and TRBJ2-1, with 10 bases aligning to TRBD2. CDR3 length: 19 residues. The germline V gene has CDR1 DFQATT and CDR2 SNEGSKA (reference sequence). V gave up 0 bases and J gave up 3 bases; unmatched junction bases: 14. The CDR3 DNA sequence: TGCAGTGCTAGAGATCCCAGAGACGCTAGCGGGAGATTCTACAATGAGCAGTTCTTC. The encoded protein is CSARDPRDASGRFYNEQFF.

The rearrangement uses TRBV7-2 and TRBJ2-3, with 10 bases matching TRBD2. V was clipped by 6 bases and J by 4 bases; unmatched bases: 4. The CDR3 is 14 amino acids. CDR1 and CDR2 (germline): SGHTA, FQGNSA. The CDR3 nucleotides are TGTGCCAGCAGGCCACTAGCGGGGTCAGATACGCAGTATTTT. As protein: CASRPLAGSDTQYF.

This clonotype was seen repeatedly, ten times or more. The chain combines TRBV6-6 with TRBJ2-2; 10 bases are shared with TRBD2. Germline V gene data show CDR1 as MNHNY and CDR2 as SVGAGI (reference sequence). The CDR3 is made up of 17 amino acids. V trimming: 5 bases; J trimming: 5 bases; junction bases outside the gene matches: 11. This CDR3 reads CASSNRWGSGGTGELFF. The CDR3 DNA sequence: TGTGCCAGCAGTAACCGGTGGGGTAGCGGGGGGACCGGGGAGCTGTTTTTT.

This clonotype was detected a few times. The chain carries TRBV3-1 and TRBJ1-5; 9 nucleotides align to TRBD1. CDR3 length: 17 amino acids. The V gene's germline CDR1 is LGHDT and CDR2 YNNKEL (reference sequence). The ends lost 4 bases at V and 4 bases at J; junction bases unmatched: 11. CDR3 DNA sequence: TGTGCCAGCAGCCTCTCCGGGACAGGGTACGGGAATCAGCCCCAGCATTTT. Translating it yields CASSLSGTGYGNQPQHF.

This clonotype has a count of ten or more. This chain connects TRBV5-1 to TRBJ2-1; the D is unclear. Deletions cut 0 bases from V and 5 bases from J, with 9 bases between. This CDR3 region has 14 residues. Per germline, CDR1 SGHRS and CDR2 YFSETQ. In DNA, the CDR3 is TGCGCCAGCAGCTTGGACGGGCGCCACAATGAGCAGTTCTTC. Its protein product is CASSLDGRHNEQFF.

This clonotype occurred a few times. V usage is TRBV27 and J usage is TRBJ1-6, with a tentative D call TRBD1 (5 bases). This CDR3 spans 16 amino acids. Germline values: CDR1 MNHEY, CDR2 SMNVEV (reference sequence). Trimming pared 5 bases from V and 3 bases from J, leaving 14 bases between. The CDR3 DNA reads as TGTGCCAGCAGTGCCCCGACAGTGAACTATAATTCACCCCTCCACTTT. It yields the protein CASSAPTVNYNSPLHF.

This clonotype occurred many times. V and J are TRBV5-4 and TRBJ2-2; TRBD1 aligns across 8 bases. Per the germline V gene, CDR1 is SGHNT and CDR2 is YYREEE (reference sequence). With V trimmed by 0 bases and J by 7 bases, 5 bases remained unmatched. The CDR3 loop spans 15 amino acids. CDR3 amino acids: CASSLGGQDLGELFF. The CDR3 DNA reads as TGTGCCAGCAGCTTGGGGGGACAGGACCTCGGGGAGCTGTTTTTT.

This chain uses TRBV7-2 with TRBJ1-2; maybe TRBD1 (5 bases). The CDR3 consists of 13 residues. The V gene's germline CDR1 is SGHTA and CDR2 FQGNSA. The V gene lost 5 bases and the J gene lost 8 bases, with 15 bases spanning the gap. The CDR3 sequence is CASSRRGGEGYTF. Written as DNA, the CDR3 is TGTGCCAGCAGCCGGCGGGGGGGAGAGGGCTACACCTTC.

In this sample, this clonotype turned up many times. The chain couples TRBV12-3 or TRBV12-4 to TRBJ1-5, with 7 bases that match TRBD1. This CDR3 spans 15 amino acids. The V gene end was trimmed by 1 base and the J gene end by 7 bases; junction bases not matched to a gene: 7. CDR3 loop: CASSLERGLGQPQHF. The CDR3 nucleotides are TGTGCCAGCAGTTTAGAGAGGGGGCTGGGACAGCCCCAGCATTTT.

V usage is TRBV15 and J usage is TRBJ1-2, with TRBD1 identical over 9 bases. Germline CDR1 LNHNV, CDR2 YYDKDF (reference sequence). J was trimmed by 5 bases and V by 5 bases; bases with no gene match: 9. The CDR3 contains 15 residues. CDR3 amino acids: CATSLTGGSHYGYTF. In DNA form, the CDR3 reads TGTGCCACCAGCTTAACAGGGGGCTCCCATTATGGCTACACCTTC.

In the case of this clonotype: A junction boundary mismatches the germline segment, possibly from a read error. This rearrangement joins TRBV12-3 or TRBV12-4 to TRBJ2-3; no clear D. The length of the CDR3 is 11 residues. The CDR3 reads CATSYSDTQYF. CDR3 in DNA: TGTGCCACCAGTTATTCAGATACGCAGTATTTT.

This clonotype has ten or more counts. The CDR3 spells CASSPGPPGVYEQYV. CDR3 DNA: TGTGCCAGCAGCCCCGGGCCCCCAGGGGTCTACGAGCAGTACGTC. The chain has TRBV7-6 and TRBJ2-7, with D possibly being TRBD1 (6 bases). Trimming took off 5 bases at V and 3 bases at J, with 17 bases between the two ends. CDR3 length: 15 amino acids. Germline V gene lookup returns CDR1 SGHVS and CDR2 FNYEAQ.

The chain has TRBV20-1 and TRBJ2-7; possibly TRBD1 for D (5 bases). V was pared by 6 bases and J by 4 bases, with 13 bases between. This CDR3 is built from 12 residues. The V gene's germline CDR1 is DFQATT and CDR2 SNEGSKA (reference sequence). The CDR3 loop is CSARYSGYEQYF. The CDR3 nucleotides are TGCAGTGCCCGCTATTCAGGGTACGAGCAGTACTTC.

This clonotype showed up just a few times. The rearrangement joins TRBV20-1 to TRBJ1-3; D is unclear. The CDR3 sequence is 14 residues long. Trimming stripped 4 bases from V and 0 bases from J, with 10 bases between. Germline CDR1 and CDR2: DFQATT and SNEGSKA (reference sequence). CDR3 region: CSAIFELSGNTIYF. CDR3 bases: TGCAGTGCTATCTTCGAACTCTCTGGAAACACCATATATTTT.

This clonotype was seen a handful of times. This chain uses TRBV7-9 with TRBJ1-2, with a tentative D call TRBD1 (5 bases). V gave up 1 base and J gave up 8 bases, with 35 bases separating them. The CDR3 has 21 residues. Germline V CDR1 and CDR2: SEHNR, FQNEAQ (reference sequence). CDR3 in amino acids: CASSLGFAGRQGRTSNGGYTF. Here the CDR3 DNA reads TGTGCCAGCAGCTTAGGATTTGCCGGTAGGCAGGGACGCACTTCAAACGGCGGCTACACCTTC.

Ten or more counts support this clonotype. The chain employs TRBV4-1 and TRBJ2-7; tentatively, D is TRBD2 (6 bases). This CDR3 has 15 amino acids. Germline loops: CDR1 MGHRA, CDR2 YSYEKL. V lost 4 bases, J lost 3 bases, and 16 bases lay in between. CDR3 amino acids: CASSPQLAGFYEQYV. The CDR3 DNA reads TGCGCCAGCAGCCCACAACTGGCGGGATTCTACGAGCAGTACGTC.

J is TRBJ1-1 and V is TRBV5-1; D is possibly TRBD1 (6 bases). The CDR3 has 15 amino acids. The V end was cut by 4 bases, the J end by 1 base, with 14 bases between. Germline V gene sequence: CDR1 SGHRS, CDR2 YFSETQ. CDR3 nucleotide sequence: TGCGCCAGCAGCGGGGGCCGGGGTTGGAACACTGAAGCTTTCTTT. It encodes CASSGGRGWNTEAFF.

This clonotype has more than one count but fewer than ten. This sequence joins TRBV28 and TRBJ1-1; 7 nucleotides match TRBD1. V was clipped by 2 bases and J by 10 bases; unmatched bases: 10. Germline CDR1 reads MDHEN; CDR2 reads SYDVKM. The CDR3 contains 14 residues. CDR3 DNA: TGTGCCAGCAGTTTAGACAGGGTCGGGTTTGTAGCTTTCTTT. It codes for CASSLDRVGFVAFF.

This clonotype occurred many times. The rearrangement uses TRBV4-3 and TRBJ2-3; TRBD1 or TRBD2 may be the D gene (6 bases each). Germline V gene data show CDR1 as LGHNA and CDR2 as YSLEER. V was pared by 1 base and J by 2 bases, with 10 bases between. This CDR3 spans 15 amino acids. The CDR3 loop is CASSQARGATDTQYF. In nucleotides, the CDR3 is TGCGCCAGCAGCCAAGCAAGGGGGGCCACAGATACGCAGTATTTT.

This clonotype was observed at least ten times. J is TRBJ2-4 and V is TRBV6-2 or TRBV6-3; D is uncertain. From germline, CDR1 is MNHEY and CDR2 SVGEGT. CDR3 length: 13 residues. The V end was cut by 2 bases, the J end by 9 bases, with 11 bases between. The DNA for the CDR3 is TGTGCCAGCAGTTACGTGTCCGGGCTCATTCAGTACTTC. It encodes CASSYVSGLIQYF.